The entry below describes one T cell receptor beta chain. This specimen comes from a study of tumor-infiltrating lymphocytes in primary liver carcinoma. In the study overall: Men and women, 30 to 69 years of age, made up the patients. Samples yielded about 3.65 to 8 million productive TCRbeta reads, similar across tissue types.

Each 20-30 mg portion of unsorted bulk tissue served as the source for co-extraction of RNA and DNA. Surgery removed the patients' primary liver carcinoma. From 500 ng of total RNA, TCR beta-specific cDNA was reverse-transcribed using a constant-region primer. For TCR beta, libraries were produced by three nested multiplex PCR rounds using slightly modified ARM-PCR. TRBV1-TRBV30 forward and Cbeta reverse primers drove the first two roughly 10-cycle rounds. MiXCR was run by TCRdb on the multiplex PCR reads, yielding one entry per CDR3 protein. The profile shows fewer than 250,000 distinct CDR3 sequences, around four fifths of them singletons. The V and J ends lost 6 bases and 11 bases, in that order; junction bases with no gene match: 17. The CDR3 contains 14 residues. Germline V CDR1 and CDR2: SQVTM, ANQGSEA.

The chain links TRBV29-1 to TRBJ2-7; 9 nucleotides agree with TRBD2. The sample taken for sequencing was tumor tissue from primary liver carcinoma. The origin of this receptor is a man in his forties with primary liver carcinoma and hepatitis B virus infection. CDR3 nucleotide sequence: TGCAGCGTCGGGACAAGCGGGAGGTCTGGGGAGAAGTACTTC. As protein: CSVGTSGRSGEKYF.